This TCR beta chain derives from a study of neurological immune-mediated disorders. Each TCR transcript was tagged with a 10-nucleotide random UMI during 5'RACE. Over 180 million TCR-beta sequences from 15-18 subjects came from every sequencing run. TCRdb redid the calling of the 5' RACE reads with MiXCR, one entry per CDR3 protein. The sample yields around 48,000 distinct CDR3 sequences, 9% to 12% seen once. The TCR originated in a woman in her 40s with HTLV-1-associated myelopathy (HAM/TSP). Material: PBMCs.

The chain's CDR3 is CSARTGERGHSNQPQHF. The CDR3 DNA reads TGCAGTGCCCGGACAGGTGAGAGGGGGCATAGCAATCAGCCCCAGCATTTT. This rearrangement joins TRBV20-1 to TRBJ1-5; 7 bases match TRBD1. V trimming: 6 bases; J trimming: 0 bases; junction bases outside the gene matches: 14. Per the germline V gene, CDR1 is DFQATT and CDR2 is SNEGSKA (reference sequence). This CDR3 has 17 residues.